One and the same sample provided the 23 T cell receptor beta chains below, sequenced in a study of OX40 agonist ivuxolimab in advanced cancers. Here immunoSEQ multiplex PCR was the method, and the copy in TCRdb shows in-frame clones only, minus some. The data hold some 99,000 clones, with around nine tenths observed a single time. This material consisted of CD4+ or CD8+ T cells sorted from blood, taken in a trial of the OX40 agonist ivuxolimab. These receptors were obtained from an adult with an advanced solid tumor such as melanoma, head and neck, liver or kidney cancer.

This sequence joins TRBV6-1 and TRBJ1-1; D gene unclear. This CDR3 contains 14 residues. Trimming removed 8 bases at V and 2 bases at J, with 15 bases between. In germline, CDR1 is MNHNS, CDR2 SASEGT. The CDR3 is CASLAGGDNTEAFF. The CDR3 coding sequence is TGTGCCAGCTTGGCCGGAGGCGATAACACTGAAGCTTTCTTT.

V usage is TRBV25-1 and J usage is TRBJ1-1; D is undetermined. Germline values: CDR1 MGHDK, CDR2 SYGVNS. The CDR3 is 14 amino acids. V lost 3 bases and J lost 2, with 10 bases in between. The CDR3 coding sequence is TGTGCCAGCAGTGATGAGTACAGAAACACTGAAGCTTTCTTT. This gives the protein CASSDEYRNTEAFF.

This clone was observed a single time. Other DNA sequences in the same sample also yield this CDR3. The V and J genes are TRBV7-2 and TRBJ1-1; D uncertain. V shed 5 bases and J shed 4 bases, with 11 bases lying between them. CDR1 and CDR2 (germline): SGHTA, FQGNSA. The CDR3 is 13 residues long. CDR3 DNA sequence: TGTGCCAGCAGCCTAGAATGGGGCACTGAAGCTTTCTTT. This gives the protein CASSLEWGTEAFF. The full variable domain, completed using reference TRBV7-2 and TRBJ1-1, is GAGVSQSPSNKVTEKGKDVELRCDPISGHTALYWYRQSLGQGLEFLIYFQGNSAPDKSGLPSDRFSAERTGGSVSTLTIQRTQQEDSAVYLCASSLEWGTEAFFGQGTRLTVV.

The chain links TRBV19 to TRBJ2-5, with 8 bases that match TRBD1. In germline, CDR1 is LNHDA, CDR2 SQIVND (reference sequence). J was trimmed by 5 bases and V by 4 bases; bases with no gene match: 12. This CDR3 has 16 residues. CDR3 sequence (DNA): TGTGCCAGTAGTAGGGGACAGGTTATATTCCAGGAGACCCAGTACTTC. It translates to CASSRGQVIFQETQYF.

The chain combines TRBV4-3 with TRBJ1-1; unclear D gene. CDR1 LGHNA and CDR2 YSLEER come from the germline V gene. V was trimmed by 1 base and J by 4 bases, leaving 19 bases between them. The CDR3 is made up of 17 amino acids. DNA of the CDR3: TGCGCCAGCAGCCAAGGATTCCATATTGGCAGAAGCACTGAAGCTTTCTTT. It is translated as CASSQGFHIGRSTEAFF.

This clone appeared a few times. The V call is TRBV29-1, the J call TRBJ2-2, with TRBD1 matching 7 bases. The length of the CDR3 is 12 residues. Trimming removed 7 bases from V and 3 bases from J; junction bases left unmatched: 2. Germline V gives CDR1 SQVTM, CDR2 ANQGSEA. The CDR3 DNA reads as TGCAGCGGACAGGGCTACACCGGGGAGCTGTTTTTT. It translates to CSGQGYTGELFF.

The chain employs TRBV5-5 and TRBJ1-3; D gene uncertain. This CDR3 is built from 16 residues. V was cut by 1 base and J by 0 bases, with 11 bases left in between. Germline V gene sequence: CDR1 SGHKS, CDR2 YYEKEE (reference sequence). The CDR3 coding sequence is TGTGCCAGCAGCTTGTCATCCGGCCGCTCTGGAAACACCATATATTTT. This sequence encodes CASSLSSGRSGNTIYF.

V and J are TRBV10-1 and TRBJ2-3; D ambiguous. The CDR3 has 13 residues. Trimming left V 8 bases short and J 2 bases short, with 11 bases between. Germline V CDR1 and CDR2: WNHNN, SYGVQD (reference sequence). CDR3 amino acids: CASLRDITDTQYF. The CDR3 nucleotides read TGCGCCAGCCTCCGAGACATCACAGATACGCAGTATTTT.

V gene TRBV5-4 combines with J gene TRBJ1-1; D is uncertain. The CDR3 loop spans 15 amino acids. V lost 3 bases to trimming and J lost 1 base, with 13 bases between them. The germline CDR1 and CDR2 sequences are SGHNT and YYREEE (reference sequence). The CDR3 reads CASSSFGPRNTEAFF. CDR3 in DNA: TGTGCCAGCAGCTCTTTTGGACCGAGGAACACTGAAGCTTTCTTT.

This sequence joins TRBV14 and TRBJ2-3, with 10 bases fitting TRBD1. The germline gives CDR1 SGHDN, CDR2 FVKESK. This CDR3 spans 14 amino acids. Trimming cost V 1 base and J 9 bases; bases outside gene matches: 4. The CDR3 sequence is CASSQVGTGVTQYF. CDR3 nucleotides: TGTGCCAGCAGCCAAGTAGGGACAGGGGTAACGCAGTATTTT.

This clone was recorded once. The chain combines TRBV18 with TRBJ1-1; D not resolved. CDR3 length equals 13 residues. V lost 3 bases to trimming and J lost 5 bases, with 10 bases between them. From germline, CDR1 is KGHSH and CDR2 LQKENI. In DNA, the CDR3 is TGTGCCAGCTCACCGACGGGTAGGACTGAAGCTTTCTTT. Translating gives CASSPTGRTEAFF.

The CDR3 loop is CASSGRLVGGLSYNEQFF. The CDR3 DNA sequence: TGTGCCAGCAGTGGCAGACTAGTGGGGGGCCTTTCCTACAATGAGCAGTTCTTC. V usage is TRBV2 and J usage is TRBJ2-1; D may match TRBD1 or TRBD2 (6 bases each). V shed 4 bases and J shed 1 base, with 20 bases lying between them. This CDR3 comprises 18 residues. Germline assignment: CDR1 SNHLY and CDR2 FYNNEI.

J is TRBJ2-2 and V is TRBV5-1, with D possibly being TRBD1 or TRBD2 (5 bases each). V was cut by 2 bases and J by 0 bases, with 11 bases left in between. CDR1 is SGHRS, CDR2 YFSETQ, per germline. CDR3 length equals 16 residues. DNA of the CDR3: TGCGCCAGCAGCTTCGAGGGGCGTTCGAACACCGGGGAGCTGTTTTTT. Translating gives CASSFEGRSNTGELFF.

The V gene is TRBV7-9, the J gene TRBJ1-2; a weak D match, TRBD1 (5 bases). Trimming pared 6 bases from V and 4 bases from J, leaving 15 bases between. Germline CDR1 SEHNR, CDR2 FQNEAQ (reference sequence). The CDR3 covers 14 residues. CDR3 nucleotides: TGTGCCAGCAGTTACTCCTCGGGGGGCTATGGCTACACCTTC. Translation: CASSYSSGGYGYTF.

V is TRBV5-1 and J is TRBJ2-2; D not certain. The CDR3 spans 16 residues. Trimming took 4 bases from V and 2 from J, leaving 15 bases between them. The germline V gene has CDR1 SGHRS and CDR2 YFSETQ. CDR3 sequence: CASSRPTLNNTGELFF. CDR3 nucleotide sequence: TGCGCCAGCAGCCGACCAACTTTAAACAACACCGGGGAGCTGTTTTTT.

The rearrangement joins TRBV7-2 to TRBJ2-5; TRBD2 agrees at 11 bases. The CDR3 consists of 16 residues. J lost 4 bases, V lost 1 base, and 5 bases had no gene match. CDR1 and CDR2 from the germline V gene are SGHTA and FQGNSA. The CDR3 region is CASSLVAGGPGETQYF. CDR3 DNA sequence: TGTGCCAGCAGCTTAGTAGCGGGGGGGCCTGGAGAGACCCAGTACTTC.

The chain carries TRBV7-3 and TRBJ2-3; a possible D gene is TRBD2 (5 bases). CDR3 length: 15 amino acids. CDR1 and CDR2 from the germline V gene are SGHTA and FQGTGA. Between the trimmed V and J ends, which lost 6 bases and 1 base, there was a span of 14 bases. The CDR3 is CASSPGLARTDTQYF. The CDR3 DNA reads as TGTGCCAGCAGTCCCGGTCTAGCACGCACAGATACGCAGTATTTT.

J is TRBJ2-2 and V is TRBV6-1; 7 nucleotides align to TRBD1. There are 15 residues in the CDR3. The V gene's germline CDR1 is MNHNS and CDR2 SASEGT. V shed 4 bases, J shed 4 bases, and the junction held 6 bases outside the gene matches. CDR3 nucleotides: TGTGCCAGCAGTGGACGGGACAGACGCACCGGGGAGCTGTTTTTT. Residues: CASSGRDRRTGELFF.

The V and J genes are TRBV2 and TRBJ1-3; 7 bases match TRBD1. Germline V CDR1 and CDR2: SNHLY, FYNNEI. V lost 6 bases to trimming and J lost 0 bases; unmatched junction nucleotides: 8. The CDR3 has 16 amino acids. The CDR3 loop reads CASRGADRVSGNTIYF. The CDR3 DNA sequence: TGTGCCAGCAGGGGAGCAGACAGGGTCTCTGGAAACACCATATATTTT. Full variable domain (missing parts from reference TRBV2 and TRBJ1-3): EPEVTQTPSHQVTQMGQEVILRCVPISNHLYFYWYRQILGQKVEFLVSFYNNEISEKSEIFDDQFSVERPDGSNFTLKIRSTKLEDSAMYFCASRGADRVSGNTIYFGEGSWLTVV.

The rearrangement links TRBV7-6 to TRBJ2-7; TRBD2 aligns across 7 bases. The CDR3 sequence is 13 residues long. J gave up 6 bases and V 0 bases, and 2 bases lay outside the gene matches. Per germline, CDR1 SGHVS and CDR2 FNYEAQ. The CDR3 nucleotides are TGTGCCAGCAGCTTAGCCAGGGAGGGCGAGCAGTACTTC. Its protein product is CASSLAREGEQYF. The full variable domain, completed using reference TRBV7-6 and TRBJ2-7, is GAGVSQSPRYKVTKRGQDVALRCDPISGHVSLYWYRQALGQGPEFLTYFNYEAQQDKSGLPNDRFSAERPEGSISTLTIQRTEQRDSAMYRCASSLAREGEQYFGPGTRLTVT.

The CDR3 coding sequence is TGTGCCAGCAGCTACCAAGAGACCCAGTACTTC. Protein sequence: CASSYQETQYF. The rearrangement uses TRBV5-5 and TRBJ2-5; the D is unclear. The V gene lost 3 bases and the J gene lost 0 bases, with 0 bases spanning the gap. Germline-derived CDR1 and CDR2 are SGHKS and YYEKEE (reference sequence). This CDR3 is built from 11 residues.

The CDR3 here is CASTLGGAGNTEAFF. In nucleotides, the CDR3 is TGTGCCAGCACGTTGGGCGGGGCCGGGAACACTGAAGCTTTCTTT. This rearrangement joins TRBV6-1 to TRBJ1-1; TRBD1 might be the D (5 bases). From germline, CDR1 is MNHNS and CDR2 SASEGT. Trimming stripped 7 bases from V and 1 base from J, with 16 bases between. The CDR3 has 15 amino acids.

The chain has TRBV7-2 and TRBJ2-5; no clear D. Germline V gene sequence: CDR1 SGHTA, CDR2 FQGNSA. This CDR3 comprises 13 residues. The V and J ends lost 1 base and 2 bases respectively, with 5 bases between them. CDR3 nucleotides: TGTGCCAGCAGCTTAGGTATTCAAGAGACCCAGTACTTC. Its protein product is CASSLGIQETQYF.